These 23 T cell receptor beta chains were all obtained from the same sample, sequenced in a study of T cells in women clearing cervical HPV infection (dated by TCRdb to between 2018 and 2020). The library was built by means of the immunoSEQ multiplex PCR assay. What TCRdb holds here is the immuneACCESS table cut down to in-frame rearrangements. Part of the clones is not present; checked against another copy, under half of the missing clones reflect an unresolved V gene, and the others are unexplained. The sample's table covers about 30,000 clones. 3.5% to 4.5% of the sample rests with the top ten. The sample taken for sequencing was blood buffy coat. Receptors originate from a woman between 18 and 69 years old with a cervical HPV16 infection that either progressed to CIN3+ or cleared (not recorded which).

Here the CDR3 reads CASSLPGTATETQYF. The sequenced part of the CDR3 DNA is TGTGCCAGCAGCTTGCCCGGGACAGCGACGGAGACC. The chain links TRBV5-4 to TRBJ2-5; 7 nucleotides line up with TRBD1. From the germline J gene comes the end of the CDR3, since the read stops 3 residues before it. The CDR3 loop spans 15 amino acids. J lost 5 bases, V lost 1 base, and 8 bases had no gene match. The germline V gene encodes CDR1 SGHNT and CDR2 YYREEE (reference sequence).

Concerning this clone itself: The CDR3 end falls 3 residues outside the read, so it is completed with the germline J gene. V usage is TRBV5-1 and J usage is TRBJ2-7; 9 bases fit TRBD1. The germline V gene has CDR1 SGHRS and CDR2 YFSETQ. The J segment lost 0 bases and the V segment lost 3 bases, leaving 4 bases of the junction unmatched. This CDR3 is 15 amino acids long. The CDR3 spells CASSSGTGLSYEQYF. The sequenced part of the CDR3 DNA is TGCGCCAGCAGCTCAGGGACAGGGCTCTCCTACGAG.

Details on this clone: The DNA ends 3 residues before the CDR3 does, and the rest of the CDR3 is filled in from the germline J gene. J is TRBJ2-5 and V is TRBV5-1; a weak D match, TRBD2 (6 bases). Germline CDR1 and CDR2: SGHRS and YFSETQ. This CDR3 has 15 amino acids. The covered CDR3 bases are TGCGCCAGCAGCTTGGGACTAGACAGCACAGATACC. This encodes CASSLGLDSTDT. The CDR3 in its entirety is CASSLGLDSTDTQYF.

Comment on this clone: The CDR3 is cut off 3 residues early in the read; its end comes from the germline J gene. This chain joins TRBV5-1 and TRBJ2-5; D uncertain. The V and J ends lost 0 bases and 4 bases respectively, with 7 bases between them. Germline V gene lookup returns CDR1 SGHRS and CDR2 YFSETQ. The CDR3 is 13 amino acids. The DNA read from the CDR3 is TGCGCCAGCAGCTTGGGAAGGGCAGAGACC. Translation: CASSLGRAET. The whole CDR3 sequence reads CASSLGRAETQYF. Full variable domain (missing parts from reference TRBV5-1 and TRBJ2-5): KAGVTQTPRYLIKTRGQQVTLSCSPISGHRSVSWYQQTPGQGLQFLFEYFSETQRNKGNFPGRFSGRQFSNSRSEMNVSTLELGDSALYLCASSLGRAETQYFGPGTRLLVL.

The covered CDR3 bases are TGCAGTGCTAGAGATGGACATAAAAACACTGAA. Translated, it gives CSARDGHKNTE. The whole CDR3 sequence is CSARDGHKNTEAFF. The chain couples TRBV20-1 to TRBJ1-1; TRBD1 is a possible D gene (5 bases). The read gets to within 3 residues of the CDR3 end, and the germline J gene fills in the rest. The V gene lost 0 bases and the J gene lost 2 bases, with 10 bases spanning the gap. Germline assignment: CDR1 DFQATT and CDR2 SNEGSKA (reference sequence). The CDR3 extends over 14 amino acids.

Details on this clone: The CDR3 is cut off 3 residues early in the read; its end comes from the germline J gene. The V gene is TRBV2, the J gene TRBJ1-5; the D gene is possibly TRBD1 (5 bases). The CDR3 extends over 14 amino acids. Germline CDR1 is SNHLY and CDR2 is FYNNEI. Between the trimmed V and J ends, which lost 6 bases and 1 base, there was a span of 10 bases. The sequenced part of the CDR3 DNA is TGTGCCAGCAGGGAGGGGTTAAGCAATCAGCCC. Translation: CASREGLSNQP. In full, the CDR3 is CASREGLSNQPQHF.

To note about this clone: The sequenced fragment ends 3 residues before the CDR3 boundary, so the rest is inferred from the germline J gene. This chain links TRBV18 with TRBJ2-7; 7 bases match TRBD1. V trimming: 2 bases; J trimming: 0 bases; junction bases outside the gene matches: 4. The length of the CDR3 is 15 residues. Germline V lookup: CDR1 KGHSH, CDR2 LQKENI. This chain's CDR3 is CASSPSGGSSYEQYF. The part of the CDR3 DNA that was read is TGTGCCAGCTCACCATCAGGGGGTAGCTCCTACGAG.

With regard to this clone: The sequence runs out 3 residues before the end of the CDR3; the remainder is reconstructed from the germline J gene. V and J are TRBV28 and TRBJ2-7, with D perhaps TRBD1 (5 bases). CDR1 and CDR2 (germline): MDHEN, SYDVKM. V gave up 2 bases and J gave up 0 bases, with 11 bases separating them. The CDR3 runs to 15 residues. The CDR3 bases that were read are TGTGCCAGCAGTTTAGAACAGGCCTACTCCTACGAG. It translates to CASSLEQAYSYE. The full CDR3 is CASSLEQAYSYEQYF.

As regards this clone: The read gets to within 3 residues of the CDR3 end, and the germline J gene fills in the rest. The gene calls are TRBV20-1 and TRBJ2-3; 8 nucleotides align to TRBD2. CDR1 DFQATT and CDR2 SNEGSKA come from the germline V gene (reference sequence). The junction had 17 bases not matched to a gene; V was cut back by 4 bases and J by 5 bases. The CDR3 has 17 residues. This chain's CDR3 is CSAIILRAGGVEDTQYF. CDR3 DNA, as far as it was read: TGCAGTGCTATCATTTTGAGGGCGGGAGGAGTGGAAGATACG.

As regards this clone: The DNA ends 3 residues before the CDR3 does, and the rest of the CDR3 is filled in from the germline J gene. This sequence joins TRBV7-9 and TRBJ2-4, with D tentatively TRBD2 (5 bases). This CDR3 region has 15 residues. The germline V gene has CDR1 SEHNR and CDR2 FQNEAQ (reference sequence). This CDR3 is CAWRRLPTGSWGQYF. The sequenced CDR3 bases are TGTGCCTGGAGGAGACTACCGACTGGGTCCTGGGGT.

Concerning this clone itself: The read finishes 3 residues shy of the CDR3 end, and the germline J gene is used to complete it. The gene calls are TRBV30 and TRBJ1-2, with 9 bases aligning to TRBD1. Germline V gives CDR1 GTSNPN, CDR2 SVGIG (reference sequence). The CDR3 sequence is 13 residues long. V gave up 0 bases and J gave up 4 bases; unmatched junction bases: 0. CDR3 DNA (partial): TGTGCCTGGAGTGTACAGGGGGCCTATGGC. This codes for CAWSVQGAYG. The CDR3, in full, reads CAWSVQGAYGYTF.

Remarks on this clone: The sequence runs out 3 residues before the end of the CDR3; the remainder is reconstructed from the germline J gene. The V gene is TRBV6-1, the J gene TRBJ1-6, with 9 bases that match TRBD1. The J segment lost 10 bases and the V segment lost 6 bases, leaving 19 bases of the junction unmatched. The CDR3 extends over 18 amino acids. Germline assignment: CDR1 MNHNS and CDR2 SASEGT. Partial CDR3 DNA: TGTGCCAGCAGCGAACCTGACTATAAGGGACAGGGAGAATCACCC. Protein product: CASSEPDYKGQGESP. The CDR3 in full is CASSEPDYKGQGESPLHF.

As for this clone: The read gets to within 3 residues of the CDR3 end, and the germline J gene fills in the rest. The chain couples TRBV6-2 or TRBV6-3 to TRBJ2-3, with D perhaps TRBD2 (5 bases). Germline CDR1 and CDR2: MNHEY and SVGEGT. The CDR3 is made up of 15 amino acids. The CDR3 reads CASSRPWRAQETQYF. The DNA read from the CDR3 is TGTGCCAGCAGCCGACCCTGGCGGGCACAAGAGACG.

About this clone: Coverage ceases 3 residues before the CDR3 finishes, and the germline J gene fills in the end. This chain links TRBV20-1 with TRBJ2-7, with 7 nucleotides matching TRBD2. V trimming: 5 bases; J trimming: 1 base; junction bases outside the gene matches: 8. The germline V gene encodes CDR1 DFQATT and CDR2 SNEGSKA (reference sequence). The CDR3 runs to 14 residues. Incomplete CDR3 DNA: TGCAGTGCTGGCGGGAGCTGGGGATCCTACGAG. Translated: CSAGGSWGSYE. The full CDR3 protein reads CSAGGSWGSYEQYF.

Notes on this clone: The read stops 3 residues short of the end of the CDR3; the missing end is completed from the germline J gene. The rearrangement uses TRBV12-3 or TRBV12-4 and TRBJ2-2; 11 bases line up with TRBD2. The CDR3 contains 15 residues. V shed 4 bases and J 4 bases; nucleotides not matched to a gene: 2. The CDR3 is CASSSGTSGTGELFF. Partial CDR3 DNA: TGTGCCAGCAGTTCAGGGACTAGCGGCACCGGGGAG.

Note on this clone: Read data end 3 residues before the CDR3 end; the end is taken from the germline J gene. This sequence joins TRBV28 and TRBJ2-7; possibly TRBD1 for D (5 bases). Germline-derived CDR1 and CDR2 are MDHEN and SYDVKM. CDR3 length equals 14 residues. With 6 bases removed from V and 2 bases from J, the gap between germline ends came to 14 bases. The CDR3 bases that were read are TGTGCCAGCAGAAGACAGAGAAGAACCTACGAG. This gives the protein CASRRQRRTYE. The whole CDR3 sequence is CASRRQRRTYEQYF.

A note on this clone: The missing CDR3 end, 3 residues past where the read stops, is filled in from the germline J gene. The J gene is TRBJ2-1, the V gene TRBV19; D may be TRBD2 (5 bases). V was trimmed by 8 bases and J by 1 base, leaving 9 bases between them. In germline, CDR1 is LNHDA, CDR2 SQIVND (reference sequence). The CDR3 spans 13 residues. CDR3 loop: CASQAGSYNEQFF. CDR3 bases read: TGTGCCAGTCAGGCGGGTTCCTACAATGAG.

Concerning this clone itself: The read terminates 3 residues before the CDR3 end, so the remaining end is supplied by the germline J gene. The chain uses TRBV7-6 and TRBJ2-1; TRBD1 aligns across 7 bases. Germline V CDR1 and CDR2: SGHVS, FNYEAQ. The CDR3 covers 17 residues. Trimming at V came to 0 bases and at J to 0 bases, leaving 5 bases not matched to a gene. CDR3 sequence reads: CASSLAPGQSSYNEQFF. The sequenced CDR3 bases are TGTGCCAGCAGCTTAGCGCCGGGACAGAGCTCCTACAATGAG.

Details on this clone: The sequence runs out 3 residues before the end of the CDR3; the remainder is reconstructed from the germline J gene. The chain carries TRBV9 and TRBJ2-7; D call uncertain. Trimming left V 0 bases short and J 2 bases short, with 12 bases between. Per the germline V gene, CDR1 is SGDLS and CDR2 is YYNGEE. This CDR3 is 15 amino acids long. The CDR3 is CASSVDSVTTYEQYF. The sequenced CDR3 bases are TGTGCCAGCAGCGTAGATTCCGTCACTACCTACGAG. The full variable domain, completed using reference TRBV9 and TRBJ2-7, is DSGVTQTPKHLITATGQRVTLRCSPRSGDLSVYWYQQSLDQGLQFLIQYYNGEERAKGNILERFSAQQFPDLHSELNLSSLELGDSALYFCASSVDSVTTYEQYFGPGTRLTVT.

Of note for this clone: The read stops 3 residues short of the end of the CDR3; the missing end is completed from the germline J gene. The V and J genes are TRBV5-1 and TRBJ2-5, with 14 bases lining up with TRBD2. In germline, CDR1 is SGHRS, CDR2 YFSETQ. V dropped 4 bases and J dropped 7; count of bases not matched to a gene: 6. The CDR3 is 15 amino acids. This CDR3 is CASSEGLAGVATQYF. CDR3 DNA (partial): TGCGCCAGCAGCGAGGGACTAGCGGGAGTGGCGACC.

For this clone: The CDR3 extends 3 residues past the end of the read, so its final part is completed from the germline J gene. The chain recombines TRBV2 with TRBJ2-3; 14 bases are shared with TRBD2. Germline V gene sequence: CDR1 SNHLY, CDR2 FYNNEI. This CDR3 has 16 amino acids. V lost 8 bases to trimming and J lost 5 bases; unmatched junction nucleotides: 9. The covered CDR3 bases are TGTGCCAGCTCTCGACTAGCGGGAGGGCCGGAAGATACG. This sequence encodes CASSRLAGGPEDT. The entire CDR3 protein is CASSRLAGGPEDTQYF.

About this clone: The CDR3 end lies 3 residues beyond the end of the read and is filled in from the germline J gene. This chain joins TRBV2 and TRBJ1-4; D not certain. The CDR3 extends over 15 amino acids. Germline values: CDR1 SNHLY, CDR2 FYNNEI. Between the trimmed V and J ends, which lost 4 bases and 2 bases, there was a span of 11 bases. The sequenced CDR3 bases are TGTGCCAGCAGTGTGCGCGAACCGACTAATGAAAAA. It encodes CASSVREPTNEK. The complete CDR3 reads CASSVREPTNEKLFF.

CDR3 DNA, as far as it was read: TGTGCCAGTAGTGGGGCCTATAGGGGGCAGCCC. It is translated as CASSGAYRGQP. The full CDR3 protein reads CASSGAYRGQPQHF. The rearrangement links TRBV19 to TRBJ1-5; D may be TRBD1 (6 bases). Read coverage stops 3 residues before the CDR3 terminus; the germline J gene supplies the remainder. The CDR3 is made up of 14 amino acids. Trimming took off 5 bases at V and 7 bases at J, with 15 bases between the two ends. Germline CDR1 and CDR2: LNHDA and SQIVND (reference sequence). Looking up the rest from reference TRBV19 and TRBJ1-5 gives the full variable domain: DGGITQSPKYLFRKEGQNVTLSCEQNLNHDAMYWYRQDPGQGLRLIYYSQIVNDFQKGDIAEGYSVSREKKESFPLTVTSAQKNPTAFYLCASSGAYRGQPQHFGDGTRLSIL.